Sequencing of this TCR beta chain was carried out in a study of blood T cells in healthy people across ages (dated by TCRdb to between 2014 and 2017). Notes on the research overall: In model experiments, template switching captured about one uniquely barcoded TCR beta cDNA molecule for every two T cells. The donors were split into four age groups: young (average about 16 years), middle-aged (roughly 40), aged (roughly 65) and long-lived (about 74). To track age-related changes in TCR beta repertoire diversity, the study relied on deep sequencing normalized with unique cDNA molecular identifiers. To avoid experimental bias, donors of different ages were randomly spread across the sequencing lanes. For two donors (one aged 18 to 30 and one aged 80 or older), the study analyzed two additional independent replicas of 1 million unique cDNA reads from the same blood draw.

V sheds 5 bases and J sheds 1 base, leaving 15 bases between their ends. Including the terminal cysteine and phenylalanine, the CDR3 comprises 16 residues. Solely the CDR3 DNA is kept, with 48 bases framed from the first base. CDR1 and CDR2 (SGHAT, FQNNGV) derive from the germline V gene. Systemically healthy Caucasian individuals from Russia, 35 to 40 in total and aged roughly 6 to 90 years, were included as donors. Each donor gave 9 to 10 milliliters of peripheral blood, collected into EDTA-treated Vacutainer tubes. PBMCs were isolated by Ficoll-Paque density-gradient centrifugation, with at least 7 million obtained per sample. Total RNA was extracted from PBMCs with Trizol reagent, with at least 6 micrograms obtained per sample. The percentages of naive CD45RAhigh/CD27high T cells were determined by flow cytometry on a PBMC aliquot from every donor. The library relied on 5' RACE. TCRdb records Illumina HiSeq 2500 as the sequencer. The second PCR ran for roughly 7 to 11 cycles and used a J-beta primer mix along with a sample-barcoded 5' primer. Each TCR beta cDNA molecule received a unique molecular identifier from a template-switch 5' adaptor carrying 12 random nucleotides. Each sample yielded at least 2.5 million CDR3-containing paired-end reads. First-strand cDNA synthesis was performed from all RNA using the Mint cDNA synthesis kit, with priming by a TRBC-specific oligonucleotide. All cDNA was treated with uracil-DNA glycosylase and then went through a first 18-cycle PCR with the universal primers M1SS and BC2_uni_R. The original pipeline was this. For normalization, 1 million high-quality reads, each with a distinct molecular identifier, were randomly selected from each sample. Reads with shared molecular identifiers were discarded instead of being binned into consensus sequences. MiTCR, run with a Q25 quality threshold and the strictest error-elimination algorithm, handled CDR3 identification, clonotype clustering and error correction. A nonparametric unseen species model with Euler transformation was used to estimate a lower bound on total TCR beta diversity. TCRdb itself trimmed the public reads at Q25 with fastp, ran MiXCR and retained productive beta chains. Each record represents a unique CDR3 protein, reported with the most common genes and DNA among its rows. These V and J calls originate from TCRdb's pipeline instead of the authors' own analysis. The sample table holds roughly 800,000 distinct CDR3 sequences, of which 58% were seen once. 22% of the sample belongs to the ten largest clones.

The paper's findings and limits, for the study overall: Because the CMV infection status of the donors was unknown, age-related changes in expanded clonotypes may potentially have been confounded. Observed TCR beta diversity per million T cells fell roughly linearly with age, and a significant reduction was already apparent by age about 38. The percentage of naive T cells measured by flow cytometry correlated strongly with observed TCR beta diversity. Total diversity estimates from one million sequenced T cells were considered lower bounds and underestimates. Since profiling was done on bulk unsorted PBMCs, naive and antigen-experienced compartments could not be conclusively compared. Compared with the aged group, more naive CD4+ T cells, fewer expanded clones and increased TCR diversity were shown by the long-lived group, suggesting age selection.

As to this clonotype: There is no known antigen for this receptor. No quality values exist for individual bases; no much larger clone is one base distant.

This TCR came from a man younger than 40 in good health. Sequencing was carried out using blood. This receptor chain uses TRBV11-2 and TRBJ2-1; a weak D assignment points to TRBD2 (6 bases agree). The CDR3: CASSPAGLLSYNEQFF. The DNA sequence follows: TGTGCCAGCAGCCCGGCGGGACTGCTATCCTACAATGAGCAGTTCTTC.